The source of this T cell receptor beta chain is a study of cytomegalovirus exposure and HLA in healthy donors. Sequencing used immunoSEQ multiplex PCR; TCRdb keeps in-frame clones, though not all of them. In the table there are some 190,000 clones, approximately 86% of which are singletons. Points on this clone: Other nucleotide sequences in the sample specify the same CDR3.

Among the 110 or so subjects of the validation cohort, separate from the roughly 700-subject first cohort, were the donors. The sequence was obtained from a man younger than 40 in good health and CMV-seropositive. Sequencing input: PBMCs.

The CDR3 nucleotides are TGTGCCAGCAGCTTAACTGGTAACAATGAGCAGTTCTTC. Translating it yields CASSLTGNNEQFF. This chain joins TRBV7-3 and TRBJ2-1; D gene uncertain. V was trimmed by 0 bases and J by 5 bases, leaving 5 bases between them. The CDR3 consists of 13 residues. Germline assignment: CDR1 SGHTA and CDR2 FQGTGA.